Sequencing of this TCR beta chain was carried out in a study of CD4+ T cells in melanoma. Study results and caveats: Reportedly, melanoma neoantigen-specific CD4+ T cells showed varied differentiation states. CD8+ T cell, macrophage and B cell function reportedly correlated with neoantigen-specific CD4+ T cells.

CDR1 is MNHNS, CDR2 SASEGT, per germline. V lost 7 bases and J lost 1; bases outside the gene matches: 3. CDR3 size: 15 residues. TCRdb's table, derived via immunoSEQ multiplex PCR, lists solely in-frame clones and lacks some. The repertoire holds 20,000 or so clones, with around 80% as singletons. For this clone: Its antigen is unknown.

This TCR was recovered from a human donor with melanoma. The chain couples TRBV6-1 to TRBJ1-5; 11 nucleotides align to TRBD1. For the CDR3, the DNA is TGTGCCAGCAACGGACAGGGGGCGAGCAATCAGCCCCAGCATTTT. Translating it yields CASNGQGASNQPQHF.